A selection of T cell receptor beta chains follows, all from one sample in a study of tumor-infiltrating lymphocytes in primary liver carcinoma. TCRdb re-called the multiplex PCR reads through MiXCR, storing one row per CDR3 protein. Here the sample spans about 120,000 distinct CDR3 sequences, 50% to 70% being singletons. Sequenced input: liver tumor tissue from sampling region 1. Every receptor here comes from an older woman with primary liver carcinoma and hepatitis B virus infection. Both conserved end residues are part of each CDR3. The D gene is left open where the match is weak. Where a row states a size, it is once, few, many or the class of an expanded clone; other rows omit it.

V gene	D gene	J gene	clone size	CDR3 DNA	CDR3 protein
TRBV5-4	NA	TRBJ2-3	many	TGTGCCAGCAGCCGAATCCAAGGGTCAGATACGCAGTATTTT	CASSRIQGSDTQYF
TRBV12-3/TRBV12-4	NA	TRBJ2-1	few	TGCGCCAGCAGCTTGGGGGGTGCCGACAATGAGCAGTTCTTC	CASSLGGADNEQFF
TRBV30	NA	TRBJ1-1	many	TGTGCCTGGAGTGTAGGTAGCACTGAAGCTTTCTTT	CAWSVGSTEAFF
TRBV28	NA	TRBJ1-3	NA	TGTGCCAGCAGAACTCCGGGACTCGGAAACACCATATATTTT	CASRTPGLGNTIYF
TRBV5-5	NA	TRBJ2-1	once	TGTGCCAGCAGCTTGGTCCAGTCTTTCGGGATTAGGGGTGAGCAGTTCTTC	CASSLVQSFGIRGEQFF
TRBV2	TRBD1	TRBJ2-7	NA	TGTGCCAGTGGAGGGACAGGGCCCTACGAGCAGTACTTC	CASGGTGPYEQYF
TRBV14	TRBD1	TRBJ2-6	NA	TGTGCCAGCAGCCAAGTAGGGACAGGGTCTGGGGCCAACGTCCTGACTTTC	CASSQVGTGSGANVLTF
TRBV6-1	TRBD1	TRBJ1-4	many	TGTGCCAGCAGTGAAGCGATCGGGACAGGGGATGAAAAACTGTTTTTT	CASSEAIGTGDEKLFF
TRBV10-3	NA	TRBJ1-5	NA	TGTGCCATCAGTCATAGCAATCAGCCCCAGCATTTT	CAISHSNQPQHF
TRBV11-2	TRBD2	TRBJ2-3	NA	TGTGCCAACAGCCCTGGACTAGCGGGCCCAAATACGCAGTATTTC	CANSPGLAGPNTQYF
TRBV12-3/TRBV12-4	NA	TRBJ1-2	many	TGTGCCAGCAGTTTAAGGGGGTCAGCAACTAACTATGGCTACACCTTC	CASSLRGSATNYGYTF
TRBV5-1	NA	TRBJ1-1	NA	TGCACCAGCAGTCTAGGGGATGGAACTGAGGCTTTCTTT	CTSSLGDGTEAFF
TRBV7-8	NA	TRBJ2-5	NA	TGTGCCAGCAGCCTTTGTAACAGGTGCAGGGAGACCCAGTACTTC	CASSLCNRCRETQYF
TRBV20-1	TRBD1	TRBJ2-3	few	TGCAGTGCTAGAGGGACAGGGGACGATACGCAGTATTTT	CSARGTGDDTQYF
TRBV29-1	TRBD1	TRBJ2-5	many	TGCAGCGCCCAGGGGGCGCCGGAGACCCAGTACTTC	CSAQGAPETQYF
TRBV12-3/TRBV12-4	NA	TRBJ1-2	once	TGTGCCAGCAGCGAAAGGTGGGGGCGCCCCACAACCAACGTAGGCTACACCTTC	CASSERWGRPTTNVGYTF
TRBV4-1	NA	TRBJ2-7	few	TGCGCCAGCAGCCAAGATCCGGGACTTCTTGCCTACGAGCACTACTTC	CASSQDPGLLAYEHYF
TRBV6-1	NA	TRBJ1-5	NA	TGTGCCAGCCGCGACGGTCCCTGGGCAGGTACGCAGCATTTT	CASRDGPWAGTQHF
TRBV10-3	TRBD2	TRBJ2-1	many	TGTGCCACGGGACTAGCGGGAGGGCTAGGTCGCAATGAGCAGTTCTTC	CATGLAGGLGRNEQFF
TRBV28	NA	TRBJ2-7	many	TGTGCCAGCCTAGGCAGCTCCTACGAGCAGTACTTC	CASLGSSYEQYF
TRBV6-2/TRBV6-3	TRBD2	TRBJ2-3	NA	TGTGCCAGCAGACCCGCCCTAGCGGAAAACACAGATACGCAGTATTTT	CASRPALAENTDTQYF
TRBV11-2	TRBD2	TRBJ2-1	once	TGTGTCAGCAGCTTAGTGGGGCTAGCGGGACTGAATGAGCAGTTATTC	CVSSLVGLAGLNEQLF
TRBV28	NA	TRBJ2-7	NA	TGTGCCAGCCCGCAAATCAGGGTCGGCTACGATCAGTACTTC	CASPQIRVGYDQYF
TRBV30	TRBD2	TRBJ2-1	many	TGTGCCTGGAGTGAACCCACTCTAGCGGGAGGGCAGTTCTTC	CAWSEPTLAGGQFF
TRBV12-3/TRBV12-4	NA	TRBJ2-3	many	TGTGCCAGCAGTTTCTTTCTCGCGGGCGGCCAGGAGGGCGATACGCAGTATTTT	CASSFFLAGGQEGDTQYF
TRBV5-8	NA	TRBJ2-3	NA	TGTGCCAACAGCTTGAGCCCGGACACAGATACGCAGTATTTT	CANSLSPDTDTQYF
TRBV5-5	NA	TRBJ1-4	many	TGTGCCAGCAGCTCGGTGTCTCAGTCGGAAAAACTGTTTTTT	CASSSVSQSEKLFF
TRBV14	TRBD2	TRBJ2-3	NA	TGTGCCAGCAGCCAAGGGTTTGGGACTACACGCACAGATACGCAGTATTTT	CASSQGFGTTRTDTQYF
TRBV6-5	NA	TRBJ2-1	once	TGCGCCAGCACTGTCCAGGGGGGGACCTACAATGATCAGTTCTTC	CASTVQGGTYNDQFF